This T cell receptor (beta chain) emerged from a study of identical twins. General study results and limits: Zero-insertion analyses could be partly confounded by invariant MAIT and iNKT cells. Memory repertoires lacked the insertion deficit that abundant cord blood beta clonotypes showed. Beta out-of-frame twin sharing showed a weaker excess.

It was template switching that added a universal primer site, and there were unique molecular identifiers on the cDNA. Via MiXCR, TCRdb re-called the 5' RACE reads, giving one row per CDR3 protein. The sample lists 700,000 or so distinct CDR3 sequences, 8.5% to 9% seen once, with 0.85% to 1% in the top ten. With regard to this clonotype: Antigen specificity is unknown.

The CDR3 spans 15 residues. Trimming stripped 3 bases from V and 4 bases from J, with 12 bases between. Germline-derived CDR1 and CDR2 are LNHDA and SQIVND (reference sequence). Separately, the same data were catalogued under a study of yellow fever vaccine responses in identical twins.

This sequence was found in a woman aged 18-35 years in good health. Input material: PBMCs. V usage is TRBV19 and J usage is TRBJ2-2; D gene unclear. CDR3 bases: TGTGCCAGTAGTATTTATCCAAGGCGCACCGGGGAGCTGTTTTTT. Its protein product is CASSIYPRRTGELFF.